Listed below are T cell receptor beta chains from one sample, sequenced in a study of technical replicates of blood from a handful of donors. Profiled with immunoSEQ multiplex PCR; TCRdb holds only in-frame clones, not every one. The sample has around 80,000 clones; approximately 89% are singletons. Material for sequencing was T cells isolated from PBMCs. Receptors originate from a human donor in good health. Each CDR3 is given with its conserved first and last residue. A D gene is named only where the DNA matches it firmly. The size entry is marked missing in some rows and otherwise reads once, few, many or a size class.

J: TRBJ2-1; D: .; V: TRBV30; size: once; DNA: TGTGCCTGGAGTAACGGGGCCTACAATGAGCAGTTCTTC; CDR3: CAWSNGAYNEQFF
J: TRBJ2-1; D: TRBD2; V: TRBV2; size: .; DNA: TGTGCCAGGGGGACTAGGCGGAATGAGCAGTTCTTC; CDR3: CARGTRRNEQFF
J: TRBJ2-5; D: TRBD1; V: TRBV18; size: .; DNA: TGTGCCAGCTCACCACCGGGACAGGGGGCGTTCCAAGAGACCCAGTACTTC; CDR3: CASSPPGQGAFQETQYF
J: TRBJ1-1; D: .; V: TRBV27; size: .; DNA: TGTGCCAGCAGTCAGGACAGAAACACTGAAGCTTTCTTT; CDR3: CASSQDRNTEAFF
J: TRBJ2-5; D: TRBD1; V: TRBV12-5; size: .; DNA: TGTGCTAGTGGCCAAGCGACAGGGGGGCAGGAGACCCAGTACTTC; CDR3: CASGQATGGQETQYF
J: TRBJ1-1; D: TRBD1; V: TRBV28; size: .; DNA: TGTGCCAGCAGGGATACAGGGGCTGGCACTGAAGCTTTCTTT; CDR3: CASRDTGAGTEAFF
J: TRBJ1-5; D: TRBD1; V: TRBV28; size: .; DNA: TGTGCCAGCAGTTTAAGGACACAGGGGCGAAGCAATCAGCCCCAGCATTTT; CDR3: CASSLRTQGRSNQPQHF
J: TRBJ1-1; D: TRBD1; V: TRBV5-1; size: .; DNA: TGCGCCAGCAGGGGGGGGACAGGGGTGAACACTGAAGCTTTCTTT; CDR3: CASRGGTGVNTEAFF
J: TRBJ1-2; D: TRBD1; V: TRBV18; size: .; DNA: TGTGCCAGCTCAGGTTTACAGGGGACCGTGGACTATGGCTACACCTTC; CDR3: CASSGLQGTVDYGYTF
J: TRBJ2-7; D: TRBD1; V: TRBV5-1; size: .; DNA: TGCGCCAGCAGCTTGGCCACTCAGGGGGTCGACGAGCAGTACTTC; CDR3: CASSLATQGVDEQYF
J: TRBJ1-1; D: .; V: TRBV5-4; size: .; DNA: TGTGCCAGCAGCTTGTATGGAGGGCCCGATACAGAAGCTTTCTTT; CDR3: CASSLYGGPDTEAFF
J: TRBJ1-1; D: .; V: TRBV6-1; size: .; DNA: TGTGCCAGCAGTGAAGGGAGATCTAGTGTAACTGAAGCTTTCTTT; CDR3: CASSEGRSSVTEAFF
J: TRBJ2-1; D: TRBD2; V: TRBV27; size: .; DNA: TGTGCCAGCAATCAAGGGCTAGCGGGGATCAATGAGCAGTTCTTC; CDR3: CASNQGLAGINEQFF
J: TRBJ1-2; D: TRBD1; V: TRBV18; size: .; DNA: TGTGCCAGCTCACCGGACAGGGGGCCTTATGGCTACACCTTC; CDR3: CASSPDRGPYGYTF